These T cell receptor beta chains were read from a single sample in a study of cytomegalovirus exposure and HLA in healthy donors. Only in-frame clones appear in the TCRdb table, and some are missing; sequencing was by immunoSEQ multiplex PCR. The sample gives 130,000 to 150,000 clones, 80% of which show up once; under 5% is in the top ten. Sequencing was carried out using PBMCs. These receptors came from a man in his forties in good health and CMV-seronegative. CDR3s include the opening cysteine and the closing phenylalanine or tryptophan. D genes are given only for firm matches. Not every row has a clone size; where given, it reads once, few, many or a size class.

D gene: TRBD1; V gene: TRBV11-3; clone size: NA; J gene: TRBJ2-7; CDR3 DNA: TGTGCCAGCAGCTTAGGTGACAGGGGCTCCTACGAGCAGTACTTC; CDR3 protein: CASSLGDRGSYEQYF
D gene: TRBD2; V gene: TRBV11-2; clone size: NA; J gene: TRBJ2-3; CDR3 DNA: TGTGCCAGCAGCTTAGGCGGGGGTTCAGATACGCAGTATTTT; CDR3 protein: CASSLGGGSDTQYF
D gene: TRBD2; V gene: TRBV27; clone size: once; J gene: TRBJ2-3; CDR3 DNA: TGTGCCAGCAGTTTTCGACTAGCGGGGAGCACAGATACGCAGTATTTT; CDR3 protein: CASSFRLAGSTDTQYF
D gene: NA; V gene: TRBV16; clone size: NA; J gene: TRBJ1-1; CDR3 DNA: TGTGCCAGCAGCCAAAAGGTTTTGGCGGTCAACACTGAAGCTTTCTTT; CDR3 protein: CASSQKVLAVNTEAFF
D gene: NA; V gene: TRBV19; clone size: NA; J gene: TRBJ2-1; CDR3 DNA: TGTGCCAGTAGTTCCCGTCGGGGCTCCTACAATGAGCAGTTCTTC; CDR3 protein: CASSSRRGSYNEQFF
D gene: TRBD1; V gene: TRBV7-7; clone size: NA; J gene: TRBJ2-5; CDR3 DNA: TGTGCTAGCAGCTTAACCGGACAGGGGGAGACCCAGTACTTC; CDR3 protein: CASSLTGQGETQYF
D gene: TRBD1; V gene: TRBV5-4; clone size: NA; J gene: TRBJ2-7; CDR3 DNA: TGTGCCAGCAGCTTGATGACAGGGGGCCCCTACGAGCAGTACTTC; CDR3 protein: CASSLMTGGPYEQYF
D gene: NA; V gene: TRBV5-6; clone size: few; J gene: TRBJ1-4; CDR3 DNA: TGTGCCAGCAGCTTGAGACGACTAGGAGGTGAAAAACTGTTTTTT; CDR3 protein: CASSLRRLGGEKLFF
D gene: TRBD1; V gene: TRBV6-5; clone size: NA; J gene: TRBJ1-2; CDR3 DNA: TGTGCCAGCAGTTTGGACAGGGCGGGTGGCTACACCTTC; CDR3 protein: CASSLDRAGGYTF
D gene: NA; V gene: TRBV10-1; clone size: once; J gene: TRBJ2-7; CDR3 DNA: TGCGCCAGCAGTGGATCGGCGGCAACCGCGGAATACGAGCAGTACTTC; CDR3 protein: CASSGSAATAEYEQYF
D gene: TRBD1; V gene: TRBV6-1; clone size: NA; J gene: TRBJ1-5; CDR3 DNA: TGTGCCAGCAGTGTAGTGGGACAGGGGGCAGAGCCCCAGCATTTT; CDR3 protein: CASSVVGQGAEPQHF
D gene: TRBD2; V gene: TRBV9; clone size: NA; J gene: TRBJ2-5; CDR3 DNA: TGTGCCAGCAGCCCGGGACTAGCGGGGGGCCGTTCAGAGACCCAGTACTTC; CDR3 protein: CASSPGLAGGRSETQYF
D gene: TRBD2; V gene: TRBV5-5; clone size: NA; J gene: TRBJ2-5; CDR3 DNA: TGTGCCAGCAGCGACCCCTCTGTGCGGGGGGGTGGAGAGACCCAGTACTTC; CDR3 protein: CASSDPSVRGGGETQYF
D gene: NA; V gene: TRBV5-1; clone size: NA; J gene: TRBJ1-1; CDR3 DNA: TGCGCCAGCAGCTTGGTAATGGGGGGTGAAGCTTTCTTT; CDR3 protein: CASSLVMGGEAFF
D gene: TRBD1; V gene: TRBV19; clone size: NA; J gene: TRBJ1-2; CDR3 DNA: TGTGCCAGTACCCTAAGAGGACAGGGGGCTAACTATGGCTACACCTTC; CDR3 protein: CASTLRGQGANYGYTF
D gene: TRBD1; V gene: TRBV4-2; clone size: few; J gene: TRBJ1-5; CDR3 DNA: TGTGCCAGCAGCCAAGACTGGACAGGGGATCAGCCCCAGCATTTT; CDR3 protein: CASSQDWTGDQPQHF
D gene: TRBD2; V gene: TRBV7-8; clone size: NA; J gene: TRBJ2-3; CDR3 DNA: TGTGCCAGCAGCTTAGTTCCCCCGGGACTAGCTCCTAGCGCAGATACGCAGTATTTT; CDR3 protein: CASSLVPPGLAPSADTQYF
D gene: TRBD1; V gene: TRBV19; clone size: NA; J gene: TRBJ2-7; CDR3 DNA: TGTGCCAGTAGGAGATACGGGACAGGTACCTCCTACGAGCAGTACTTC; CDR3 protein: CASRRYGTGTSYEQYF